This entry lists 22 T cell receptor beta chains sequenced from one sample in a study of long-term antiretroviral therapy in people with HIV. Investigators performed immunoSEQ version v3.0 at survey level. Sequencing used immunoSEQ multiplex PCR; TCRdb keeps in-frame clones, though not all of them. The sample shows some 28,000 clones, approximately 86% of them seen only once. Sequences were derived from unsorted PBMCs, sampled 3 years after starting antiretroviral therapy. Every receptor here comes from a man aged 40-50 years with HIV.

CDR3 in amino acids: CASSFFGFLNTGELFF. CDR3 DNA: TGTGCCAGCAGTTTTTTCGGATTTCTAAACACCGGGGAGCTGTTTTTT. The chain is built from TRBV27 and TRBJ2-2; D is ambiguous. Germline V gene data show CDR1 as MNHEY and CDR2 as SMNVEV (reference sequence). The CDR3 extends over 16 amino acids. The ends were cut back, 3 bases at V and 2 bases at J, with 13 bases in the middle.

V is TRBV4-1 and J is TRBJ1-5; D may be TRBD1 (6 bases). There are 14 residues in the CDR3. Germline lookup yields CDR1 MGHRA and CDR2 YSYEKL. V was pared by 0 bases and J by 9 bases, with 12 bases between. The CDR3 DNA sequence: TGCGCCAGCAGCCAAGATAGGGGGGGTTTGCCCCAGCATTTT. This translates into CASSQDRGGLPQHF.

In nucleotides, the CDR3 is TGTGCCAGCAGCCCCCGGGACAGGGTATTTATGAACACTGAAGCTTTCTTT. This translates into CASSPRDRVFMNTEAFF. This sequence joins TRBV7-9 and TRBJ1-1; TRBD1 aligns across 9 bases. The CDR3 is 17 residues long. V was pared by 5 bases and J by 0 bases, with 10 bases of the junction left unmatched. CDR1 is SEHNR, CDR2 FQNEAQ, per germline (reference sequence).

The chain links TRBV14 to TRBJ1-1; 7 bases match TRBD1. The CDR3 is 15 residues long. The V gene's germline CDR1 is SGHDN and CDR2 FVKESK. V shed 0 bases and J 7 bases; nucleotides not matched to a gene: 8. CDR3 coding DNA: TGTGCCAGCAGCCAAGAACGAGGGGGCTACAGTGAAGCTTTCTTT. Residues: CASSQERGGYSEAFF.

The chain couples TRBV7-2 to TRBJ2-7; 12 bases fit TRBD1. After removal of 1 base from V and 3 bases from J, the junction contained 4 bases not matched to a gene. This CDR3 contains 16 residues. From germline, CDR1 is SGHTA and CDR2 FQGNSA. The CDR3: CASSLGGTGGIYEQYF. In nucleotides, the CDR3 is TGTGCCAGCAGCTTAGGAGGGACAGGGGGCATCTACGAGCAGTACTTC.

This chain uses TRBV12-5 with TRBJ1-3, with D possibly TRBD1 on 5 matching bases. V was pared by 1 base and J by 0 bases, with 16 bases between. The germline gives CDR1 LGHNT, CDR2 FRNRAP. This CDR3 spans 18 amino acids. In DNA, the CDR3 is TGTGCTAGTGGTTTGGATTTAACGGACAAAGGCTCTGGAAACACCATATATTTT. Its translation is CASGLDLTDKGSGNTIYF.

The rearrangement joins TRBV30 to TRBJ2-7, with TRBD1 identical over 8 bases. Trimming took 2 bases from V and 3 from J; bases not matched to a gene: 6. From germline, CDR1 is GTSNPN and CDR2 SVGIG (reference sequence). This CDR3 comprises 14 residues. For the CDR3, the DNA is TGTGCCTGGAGTAAATCAGGGGGCGGCTACGAGCAGTACTTC. Encoded protein: CAWSKSGGGYEQYF.

The rearrangement uses TRBV19 and TRBJ1-6, with D perhaps TRBD1 (5 bases). The germline gives CDR1 LNHDA, CDR2 SQIVND (reference sequence). CDR3 length: 14 amino acids. Trimming shortened V by 2 bases and J by 11 bases, and 13 bases separated the two germline ends. CDR3 region: CASSIQGLETPLHF. Here the CDR3 DNA reads TGTGCCAGTAGTATACAGGGCCTAGAGACACCCCTCCACTTT.

This chain connects TRBV30 to TRBJ2-2, with 9 bases lining up with TRBD1. CDR3 length: 15 amino acids. Germline V gives CDR1 GTSNPN, CDR2 SVGIG (reference sequence). V was clipped by 3 bases and J by 8 bases; unmatched bases: 10. The CDR3 loop reads CAWRPLGQGIGELFF. CDR3 coding DNA: TGTGCCTGGAGGCCGCTCGGACAGGGGATAGGGGAGCTGTTTTTT.

This chain connects TRBV7-9 to TRBJ2-5; possibly TRBD1 for D (6 bases). Germline loops: CDR1 SEHNR, CDR2 FQNEAQ (reference sequence). V was pared by 5 bases and J by 0 bases, with 22 bases between. The CDR3 totals 18 residues. The CDR3 coding sequence is TGTGCCAGCAGCACGATCCCCGGACAGAGTAGAGACCAAGAGACCCAGTACTTC. This gives the protein CASSTIPGQSRDQETQYF.

V gene TRBV5-6 combines with J gene TRBJ1-2, with 12 bases matching TRBD1. The CDR3 loop spans 15 amino acids. Trimming cost V 4 bases and J 4 bases; bases outside gene matches: 5. Looked up from germline, CDR1 is SGHDT and CDR2 is YYEEEE. The CDR3: CASSPGTGGFYGYTF. DNA for the CDR3: TGTGCCAGCAGCCCCGGGACAGGGGGCTTCTATGGCTACACCTTC.

The rearrangement links TRBV18 to TRBJ2-3; D call uncertain. V was shortened by 5 bases and J by 4 bases, with 7 bases between the two germline ends. Germline V gives CDR1 KGHSH, CDR2 LQKENI. This CDR3 region has 12 residues. This CDR3 is CASSARPDTQYF. CDR3 sequence (DNA): TGTGCCAGCTCAGCTAGGCCAGATACGCAGTATTTT.

The chain carries TRBV10-2 and TRBJ2-1; 12 bases are a match to TRBD1. The CDR3 has 15 residues. Germline V gene lookup returns CDR1 WSHSY and CDR2 SAAADI. V was pared by 3 bases and J by 6 bases, with 3 bases of the junction left unmatched. As DNA, the CDR3 is TGCGCCAGCAGTGAACCGGGACAGGGGGCCAATGAGCAGTTCTTC. This sequence encodes CASSEPGQGANEQFF.

This chain uses TRBV6-1 with TRBJ1-1, with D uncertain. CDR3 size: 13 residues. Germline CDR1 and CDR2: MNHNS and SASEGT. Deletions cut 6 bases from V and 4 bases from J, with 12 bases between. CDR3 nucleotide sequence: TGTGCCAGCAGGGAAACAGCGAGCACTGAAGCTTTCTTT. It is translated as CASRETASTEAFF.

The chain joins TRBV6-1 to TRBJ2-3; 7 nucleotides line up with TRBD1. CDR3 size: 15 residues. The ends lost 7 bases at V and 5 bases at J; junction bases unmatched: 12. Germline V lookup: CDR1 MNHNS, CDR2 SASEGT. CDR3 amino acids: CASIAGTVSGDTQYF. CDR3 DNA sequence: TGTGCCAGCATCGCCGGGACAGTCTCGGGAGATACGCAGTATTTT.

The genes are TRBV9 and TRBJ2-3; TRBD2 agrees at 8 bases. Per the germline V gene, CDR1 is SGDLS and CDR2 is YYNGEE. This CDR3 is 16 amino acids long. J gave up 2 bases and V 3 bases, and 8 bases lay outside the gene matches. The CDR3 DNA reads as TGTGCCAGCAGCGCGAGGAAGGGACTAGACACAGATACGCAGTATTTT. Protein sequence: CASSARKGLDTDTQYF.

J is TRBJ1-2 and V is TRBV7-9; D is ambiguous. The V gene lost 1 base and the J gene lost 7 bases, with 10 bases spanning the gap. Germline V lookup: CDR1 SEHNR, CDR2 FQNEAQ (reference sequence). This CDR3 is built from 13 residues. The CDR3, as DNA: TGTGCCAGCAGCTTAGGAAGGATATCTGGCTACACCTTC. Its translation is CASSLGRISGYTF.

This clone appeared a few times. This chain connects TRBV6-1 to TRBJ2-7, with 8 bases fitting TRBD1. CDR1 and CDR2 (germline): MNHNS, SASEGT. V shed 5 bases, J shed 6 bases, and the junction held 12 bases outside the gene matches. The CDR3 loop spans 15 amino acids. The CDR3 protein is CASSSTARGLVEQYF. The CDR3 DNA follows: TGTGCCAGCAGTTCGACCGCCAGGGGGCTAGTCGAGCAGTACTTC.

V gene TRBV30 combines with J gene TRBJ2-3, with 7 bases fitting TRBD2. The CDR3 is made up of 16 amino acids. The V and J ends lost 2 bases and 0 bases, in that order; junction bases with no gene match: 8. Per germline, CDR1 GTSNPN and CDR2 SVGIG (reference sequence). The CDR3, as DNA: TGTGCCTGGAGTCGAGGACTAGATGCTAGCACAGATACGCAGTATTTT. It yields the protein CAWSRGLDASTDTQYF.

V and J are TRBV27 and TRBJ2-7; 7 bases line up with TRBD2. Per the germline V gene, CDR1 is MNHEY and CDR2 is SMNVEV (reference sequence). With 6 bases clipped from V and 0 bases from J, the junction kept 5 bases outside the gene matches. The CDR3 loop spans 14 amino acids. The CDR3 here is CASRRGKSSYEQYF. For the CDR3, the DNA is TGTGCCAGCAGGCGGGGGAAGAGCTCCTACGAGCAGTACTTC.

V is TRBV6-6 and J is TRBJ1-5; TRBD1 might be the D (6 bases). CDR1 is MNHNY and CDR2 is SVGAGI in the germline V gene (reference sequence). V lost 10 bases and J lost 4, with 20 bases in between. CDR3 length: 15 amino acids. The CDR3 DNA reads TGTGCCACCCGCTCAGGGGCCGGGGGTAATCAGCCCCAGCATTTT. Translation: CATRSGAGGNQPQHF.

DNA for the CDR3: TGCGCCAGCAGCTGGGGGGCCCCGGCAGCCAAAAACATTCAGTACTTC. It yields the protein CASSWGAPAAKNIQYF. The V and J genes are TRBV5-1 and TRBJ2-4; either TRBD1 or TRBD2 may supply D (6 bases each). The ends were cut back, 3 bases at V and 0 bases at J, with 13 bases in the middle. Per germline, CDR1 SGHRS and CDR2 YFSETQ. This CDR3 contains 16 residues.